The clone carrying this T cell receptor (beta chain) is labeled medium-sized based on frequency. Its target is unknown. Preparation of TRB cDNA libraries relied on 5' RACE carrying UMI labels. TCRdb reworked the 5' RACE reads into one entry per CDR3 protein, no DNA. This sample's clone table lists 6,500 to 8,000 distinct CDR3 sequences. The data are from a study of CXCR3-negative and CXCR3-positive naive CD8 T cells. Study at large: The total count of TRB reads reached 130 million to 150 million, and each library contributed about 1.5 +/- 0.3 million. Study-wide findings and caveats: Partially decreased CXCR3 expression was recorded after cryopreservation, and fresh PBMCs were used in most assays. Naive cells with CXCR3 showed TRB CDR3s that were more hydrophobic than those in CXCR3-negative naive cells. Naive cells, whether CXCR3-negative or CXCR3-positive, had similar TRBV-TRBJ usage, while memory cells differed. Naive subsets expressed similar surface CD5; TRB CDR3 features served to infer TCR strength.

This CDR3 region has 14 residues. The source of this sequence is a human donor in good health. Some clones in this sample may be carry-over from other donors' samples. The chain has TRBV12-3 or TRBV12-4 and TRBJ1-1. Sample: naive CXCR3+ CD8+ T cells from blood. As for subset: CD45RO-CCR7+CD27+CD95- naive CD8+ T cells expressing CXCR3 (TNR3+). CDR3 sequence reads: CASSRTDLNTEAFF.